The 27 T cell receptor beta chains in this list originate from one sample, sequenced in a study of PD-L1 blockade in urothelial cancer. Method: immunoSEQ multiplex PCR; TCRdb's copy keeps in-frame clones and lacks some. This table holds 100,000 or so clones, roughly 84% found once. The source material was PBMCs, sampled around atezolizumab (anti-PD-L1) treatment. These receptors originate from a man aged 45-65 years with urothelial cancer.

The genes are TRBV5-4 and TRBJ2-1, with 10 positions matching TRBD2. Germline lookup yields CDR1 SGHNT and CDR2 YYREEE (reference sequence). With V trimmed by 5 bases and J by 10 bases, 12 bases remained unmatched. This CDR3 has 15 amino acids. The CDR3 DNA sequence: TGTGCCAGCAGAAACGGACTAGCGGACTTTGCGGAGCAGTTCTTC. This codes for CASRNGLADFAEQFF.

This clone is a singleton in its sample. The V call is TRBV7-3, the J call TRBJ2-1; 13 nucleotides align to TRBD2. J lost 6 bases, V lost 5 bases, and 4 bases had no gene match. CDR1 and CDR2 (germline): SGHTA, FQGTGA. This CDR3 contains 15 residues. CDR3 in amino acids: CASSTTSGRGNEQFF. The CDR3 nucleotides read TGTGCCAGCAGCACCACTAGCGGGAGGGGCAATGAGCAGTTCTTC.

This clone came up once. This chain links TRBV4-2 with TRBJ1-2, with D perhaps TRBD1 (6 bases). Trimming cost V 5 bases and J 2 bases, with 21 bases left between them. The CDR3 is 17 amino acids. Germline CDR1 and CDR2: LGHNA and YNFKEQ. This CDR3 reads CASSLVVLAGENYGYTF. CDR3 sequence (DNA): TGTGCCAGCAGCTTGGTCGTTTTAGCAGGGGAAAACTATGGCTACACCTTC.

The rearrangement joins TRBV11-2 to TRBJ2-1, with 11 bases that match TRBD2. CDR3 size: 16 residues. V was pared by 0 bases and J by 9 bases, with 7 bases of the junction left unmatched. CDR1 is SGHAT and CDR2 is FQNNGV in the germline V gene. This chain's CDR3 is CASSLEYWLAGGEQFF. The CDR3 DNA is TGTGCCAGCAGCTTAGAATATTGGCTAGCGGGAGGTGAGCAGTTCTTC.

This chain joins TRBV28 and TRBJ2-7, with D perhaps TRBD2 (7 bases). The V and J ends lost 5 bases and 5 bases respectively, with 22 bases between them. Germline V CDR1 and CDR2: MDHEN, SYDVKM. The CDR3 runs 16 residues. The CDR3 nucleotides are TGTGCCAGCAGTACAATGGAGGGGAGGGGGGACGACGAGCAGTACTTC. As protein: CASSTMEGRGDDEQYF.

The chain couples TRBV30 to TRBJ1-2; maybe TRBD1 (5 bases). Deletions cut 5 bases from V and 5 bases from J, with 9 bases between. The CDR3 is 11 residues long. Germline V gene data show CDR1 as GTSNPN and CDR2 as SVGIG (reference sequence). The DNA of the CDR3 is TGTGCCTGGGCGGGGGTTTATGGCTACACCTTC. Translation: CAWAGVYGYTF.

The count of this clone is one. The chain combines TRBV2 with TRBJ2-3; 10 bases align to TRBD2. The J segment lost 9 bases and the V segment lost 3 bases, leaving 9 bases of the junction unmatched. The CDR3 runs 15 residues. Germline V lookup: CDR1 SNHLY, CDR2 FYNNEI. CDR3 coding DNA: TGTGCCAGCAGTGACAGGCTAGCGGGAGTCGGGACGCAGTATTTT. It translates to CASSDRLAGVGTQYF.

This clone is a singleton in its sample. This sequence joins TRBV15 and TRBJ1-2; TRBD1 matches 8 bases. From germline, CDR1 is LNHNV and CDR2 YYDKDF (reference sequence). The trim removed 0 bases at V and 4 bases at J, leaving 13 bases unmatched. This CDR3 spans 18 amino acids. The CDR3 sequence: CATSRDRVSTGGPYGYTF. The DNA of the CDR3 is TGTGCCACCAGCAGAGATAGAGTTTCAACAGGGGGGCCCTATGGCTACACCTTC.

The rearrangement joins TRBV5-1 to TRBJ2-3, with TRBD1 matching over 12 bases. The J segment lost 4 bases and the V segment lost 3 bases, leaving 6 bases of the junction unmatched. The CDR3 loop spans 16 amino acids. Germline-derived CDR1 and CDR2 are SGHRS and YFSETQ. As DNA, the CDR3 is TGCGCCAGCAGCTGGGGGGACAGGGGGCGCGCAGATACGCAGTATTTT. The encoded protein is CASSWGDRGRADTQYF.

The V gene is TRBV30, the J gene TRBJ2-1; a possible D gene is TRBD2 (6 bases). The V gene's germline CDR1 is GTSNPN and CDR2 SVGIG (reference sequence). The CDR3 is made up of 12 amino acids. V dropped 3 bases and J dropped 8 bases, with 11 bases sitting between them. CDR3 region: CAWRYGSHEQFF. The CDR3 coding sequence is TGTGCCTGGAGATACGGGAGCCATGAGCAGTTCTTC. Full variable domain (rest looked up from reference TRBV30 and TRBJ2-1): SQTIHQWPATLVQPVGSPLSLECTVEGTSNPNLYWYRQAAGRGLQLLFYSVGIGQISSEVPQNLSASRPQDRQFILSSKKLLLSDSGFYLCAWRYGSHEQFFGPGTRLTVL.

This chain uses TRBV10-3 with TRBJ2-3; 7 bases are a match to TRBD1. The V and J ends lost 10 bases and 2 bases, in that order; junction bases with no gene match: 9. This CDR3 contains 14 residues. The germline V gene encodes CDR1 ENHRY and CDR2 SYGVKD. In nucleotides, the CDR3 is TGTGCCAGCGGCCGGGACAGCGCCACAGATACGCAGTATTTT. As protein: CASGRDSATDTQYF.

This clone has a handful of counts. The genes are TRBV6-1 and TRBJ2-1; perhaps TRBD1 as D (5 bases). Trimming pared 4 bases from V and 9 bases from J, leaving 22 bases between. The CDR3 extends over 16 amino acids. CDR1 and CDR2 from the germline V gene are MNHNS and SASEGT. CDR3 nucleotides: TGTGCCAGCAGTGGGGGCGGAACGCTAAGTAATAGTGAGCAGTTCTTC. Translating gives CASSGGGTLSNSEQFF.

The gene calls are TRBV7-2 and TRBJ2-3; the match to TRBD1 covers 7 bases. Germline CDR1 SGHTA, CDR2 FQGNSA. The length of the CDR3 is 16 residues. V shed 2 bases and J 5 bases; nucleotides not matched to a gene: 10. CDR3 amino acids: CASSLTGTAGVDTQYF. The DNA of the CDR3 is TGTGCCAGCAGCTTAACCGGGACAGCTGGAGTAGATACGCAGTATTTT.

The J gene is TRBJ2-2, the V gene TRBV30; possibly TRBD2 for D (6 bases). The V end lost 1 base, the J end lost 6 bases, and 9 bases lay between the germline ends. The CDR3 covers 13 residues. Germline loops: CDR1 GTSNPN, CDR2 SVGIG (reference sequence). The CDR3 sequence is CAWSGAGPGELFF. Here the CDR3 DNA reads TGTGCCTGGAGTGGGGCGGGGCCCGGGGAGCTGTTTTTT.

V usage is TRBV19 and J usage is TRBJ1-5; D gene uncertain. Trimming shortened V by 6 bases and J by 5 bases, and 20 bases separated the two germline ends. The germline gives CDR1 LNHDA, CDR2 SQIVND (reference sequence). This CDR3 has 16 amino acids. DNA of the CDR3: TGTGCCAGTAGAACACACGATCTGGCAGGTCATCAGCCCCAGCATTTT. Residues: CASRTHDLAGHQPQHF.

The chain is built from TRBV11-2 and TRBJ1-4, with D hard to call. This CDR3 has 16 residues. The ends were cut back, 3 bases at V and 6 bases at J, with 17 bases in the middle. From germline, CDR1 is SGHAT and CDR2 FQNNGV. The DNA of the CDR3 is TGTGCCAGCAGCTTCCAAACTCAGCGCTGGGATGAAAAACTGTTTTTT. Translating it yields CASSFQTQRWDEKLFF.

V is TRBV14 and J is TRBJ1-1; 7 bases are a match to TRBD1. This CDR3 contains 15 residues. The J segment lost 4 bases and the V segment lost 3 bases, leaving 8 bases of the junction unmatched. Germline CDR1 is SGHDN and CDR2 is FVKESK. The CDR3 spells CASSHQTGKGTEAFF. DNA for the CDR3: TGTGCCAGCAGCCACCAGACAGGGAAGGGCACTGAAGCTTTCTTT.

The gene calls are TRBV5-4 and TRBJ2-7, with TRBD2 matching 14 bases. There are 15 residues in the CDR3. The junction had 5 bases not matched to a gene; V was cut back by 5 bases and J by 4 bases. From germline, CDR1 is SGHNT and CDR2 YYREEE (reference sequence). The CDR3 bases are TGTGCCAGCAGAGGGACTAGCGGGAGTCAATACGAGCAGTACTTC. Encoded protein: CASRGTSGSQYEQYF. Together with reference TRBV5-4 and TRBJ2-7, the CDR3 gives the full variable domain: ETGVTQSPTHLIKTRGQQVTLRCSSQSGHNTVSWYQQALGQGPQFIFQYYREEENGRGNFPPRFSGLQFPNYSSELNVNALELDDSALYLCASRGTSGSQYEQYFGPGTRLTVT.

V and J are TRBV7-9 and TRBJ2-3; 9 nucleotides line up with TRBD1. V shed 5 bases and J 3 bases; nucleotides not matched to a gene: 3. The CDR3 is made up of 14 amino acids. Germline values: CDR1 SEHNR, CDR2 FQNEAQ (reference sequence). In DNA, the CDR3 is TGTGCCAGCAGCAACAGGGGGCTGACAGATACGCAGTATTTT. This translates into CASSNRGLTDTQYF.

This sequence joins TRBV9 and TRBJ1-1; 10 nucleotides line up with TRBD1. CDR3 length: 14 amino acids. V trimming: 4 bases; J trimming: 5 bases; junction bases outside the gene matches: 5. CDR1 is SGDLS and CDR2 is YYNGEE in the germline V gene. The CDR3 loop is CASSRGTGATEAFF. The CDR3 DNA reads as TGTGCCAGCAGCCGAGGGACAGGGGCGACTGAAGCTTTCTTT.

V usage is TRBV5-6 and J usage is TRBJ1-2; D is perhaps TRBD1 (5 bases). The germline gives CDR1 SGHDT, CDR2 YYEEEE. The CDR3 has 13 amino acids. V lost 0 bases and J 8 bases, leaving 11 bases between the germline ends. Written as DNA, the CDR3 is TGTGCCAGCAGCTTGGGGGGGGTCCAGGGCTACACCTTC. Residues: CASSLGGVQGYTF.

The sample holds a few counts of this clone. The chain joins TRBV7-6 to TRBJ2-1, with 10 positions matching TRBD2. Looked up from germline, CDR1 is SGHVS and CDR2 is FNYEAQ. J was trimmed by 2 bases and V by 5 bases; bases with no gene match: 3. The CDR3 has 15 residues. CDR3: CASSRGTSAYNEQFF. Written as DNA, the CDR3 is TGTGCCAGCAGCCGTGGGACTAGCGCCTACAATGAGCAGTTCTTC.

There are a few counts of this clone. The V call is TRBV5-4, the J call TRBJ2-2, with 11 bases matching TRBD2. Germline-derived CDR1 and CDR2 are SGHNT and YYREEE (reference sequence). The CDR3 has 17 residues. J lost 8 bases, V lost 4 bases, and 13 bases had no gene match. CDR3 amino acids: CASSPPPTSGSAGELFF. The CDR3 nucleotides read TGTGCCAGCAGCCCCCCCCCTACTAGCGGGAGTGCGGGGGAGCTGTTTTTT. Based on the CDR3 plus reference TRBV5-4 and TRBJ2-2, the full variable domain is ETGVTQSPTHLIKTRGQQVTLRCSSQSGHNTVSWYQQALGQGPQFIFQYYREEENGRGNFPPRFSGLQFPNYSSELNVNALELDDSALYLCASSPPPTSGSAGELFFGEGSRLTVL.

The chain employs TRBV5-8 and TRBJ1-5; D is unresolved. V dropped 0 bases and J dropped 9 bases, with 13 bases sitting between them. The CDR3 contains 14 residues. Germline loops: CDR1 SGHTS, CDR2 YDEGEE. CDR3 amino acids: CASSLGSETRPQHF. The CDR3 coding sequence is TGTGCCAGCAGCTTGGGGTCCGAGACAAGGCCCCAGCATTTT.

This clone was observed a few times. CDR3 region: CASRTYSSGNTIYF. The CDR3 coding sequence is TGTGCCAGCAGAACTTATAGCTCTGGAAACACCATATATTTT. The chain links TRBV6-1 to TRBJ1-3, with D hard to call. There are 14 residues in the CDR3. Trimming shortened V by 6 bases and J by 0 bases, and 9 bases separated the two germline ends. Germline-derived CDR1 and CDR2 are MNHNS and SASEGT.

The chain joins TRBV2 to TRBJ2-1, with 12 bases fitting TRBD2. V lost 7 bases and J lost 16; bases outside the gene matches: 20. The germline gives CDR1 SNHLY, CDR2 FYNNEI. CDR3 size: 16 residues. As DNA, the CDR3 is TGTGCCAGCAACCTTGACACACCGGGACTAGCGGGCTCCCCCTTCTTC. It specifies CASNLDTPGLAGSPFF.

The DNA for the CDR3 is TGCAGTGCAGAGGGAGAAAAACTGTTTTTT. It encodes CSAEGEKLFF. The gene calls are TRBV20-1 and TRBJ1-4; D not certain. Trimming took off 6 bases at V and 8 bases at J, with 7 bases between the two ends. This CDR3 comprises 10 residues. CDR1 and CDR2 from the germline V gene are DFQATT and SNEGSKA (reference sequence).